Sequencing of this T cell receptor (beta chain) was carried out in a study of T cell responses to AZD1222 COVID-19 vaccine. Looked up from germline, CDR1 is MDHEN and CDR2 is SYDVKM. The CDR3 spans 15 residues. After removal of 4 bases from V and 5 bases from J, the junction contained 6 bases not matched to a gene. The protocol was immunoSEQ multiplex PCR, while the TCRdb copy is restricted to in-frame clones and leaves out a portion. This table has about 270,000 clones, almost 95% appearing once. The sample consisted of peripheral blood, taken 28 days after the second AZD1222 dose. V and J are TRBV28 and TRBJ2-7, with 12 bases matching TRBD2. This TCR came from an adult who received the AZD1222 COVID-19 vaccine. DNA for the CDR3: TGTGCCAGCAGTTCCCCGACTAGCGGGAGCCACGAGCAGTACTTC. Its translation is CASSSPTSGSHEQYF. The whole variable domain, filled in from reference TRBV28 and TRBJ2-7, reads DVKVTQSSRYLVKRTGEKVFLECVQDMDHENMFWYRQDPGLGLRLIYFSYDVKMKEKGDIPEGYSVSREKKERFSLILESASTNQTSMYLCASSSPTSGSHEQYFGPGTRLTVT.